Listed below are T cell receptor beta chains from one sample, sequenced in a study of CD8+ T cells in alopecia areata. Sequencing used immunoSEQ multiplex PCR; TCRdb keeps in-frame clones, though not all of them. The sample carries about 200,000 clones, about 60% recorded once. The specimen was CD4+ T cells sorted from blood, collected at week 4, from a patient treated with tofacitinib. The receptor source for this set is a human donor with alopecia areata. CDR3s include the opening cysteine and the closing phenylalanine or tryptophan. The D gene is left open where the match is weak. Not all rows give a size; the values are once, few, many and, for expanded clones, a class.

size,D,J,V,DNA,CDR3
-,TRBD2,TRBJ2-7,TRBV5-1,TGCGCCAGCAGCTTGGGGGACTGGAGCGGGATAGAGCAGTACTTC,CASSLGDWSGIEQYF
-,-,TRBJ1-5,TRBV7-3,TGTGCCAGCAGCCTCGGACCGGAGCGGCCCCAGCATTTT,CASSLGPERPQHF
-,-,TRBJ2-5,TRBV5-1,TGCGCCAGCACCAGACAGGGAGGTGAAGAGACCCAGTACTTC,CASTRQGGEETQYF
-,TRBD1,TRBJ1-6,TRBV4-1,TGCGCCAGCAGCCCCTACGGGACAGCCACTCATTCACCCCTCCACTTT,CASSPYGTATHSPLHF
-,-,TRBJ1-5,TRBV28,TGTGCCAGCAGCCTAACAGGGTATAGCAATCAGCCCCAGCATTTT,CASSLTGYSNQPQHF
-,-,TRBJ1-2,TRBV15,TGTGCCACCAGCAGAGATATCCTCGGCTACACCTTC,CATSRDILGYTF
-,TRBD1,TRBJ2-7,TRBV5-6,TGTGCCAGCAGCTTGGGACCGGGACAGGCCTACGAGCAGTACTTC,CASSLGPGQAYEQYF
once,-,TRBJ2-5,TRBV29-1,TGCAGCGTTGAAGATTATTCGGGGAAGGGGGAGACCCAGTACTTC,CSVEDYSGKGETQYF
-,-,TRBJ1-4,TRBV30,TGTGCCTGGAGTGTACAGATGTTGAACGTTGAAAAACTGTTTTTT,CAWSVQMLNVEKLFF
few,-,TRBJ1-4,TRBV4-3,TGCGCCAGCAGCCCCATGGGTACTAATGAAAAACTGTTTTTT,CASSPMGTNEKLFF
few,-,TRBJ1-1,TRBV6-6,TGTGCCAGCAGTCACACCGACACTGAAGCTTTCTTT,CASSHTDTEAFF
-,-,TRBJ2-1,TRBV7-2,TGTGCCAGCAGACTTAGCGGGACAGCTTACAATGAGCAGTTCTTC,CASRLSGTAYNEQFF
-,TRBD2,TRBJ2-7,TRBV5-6,TGTGCCAGCAGCCCTAGAGGACTAGGCTCCTACGAGCAGTACTTC,CASSPRGLGSYEQYF
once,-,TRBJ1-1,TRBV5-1,TGCGCCAGCAGCCCTACCGGGGGAGGGGGTTCTGAAGCTTTCTTT,CASSPTGGGGSEAFF
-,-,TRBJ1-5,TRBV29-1,TGCAGCGTTGAAGATCCGTACTTCGGGTACCAGAATCAGCCCCAGCATTTT,CSVEDPYFGYQNQPQHF
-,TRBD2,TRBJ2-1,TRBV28,TGTGCCAGCAGTTTGGGGGGGAACCGGCAGGGTGAGCAGTTCTTC,CASSLGGNRQGEQFF
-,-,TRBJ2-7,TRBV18,TGTGCCAGCTCATCCAGGGGTGATTACGAGCAGTACTTC,CASSSRGDYEQYF
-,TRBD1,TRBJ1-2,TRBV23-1,TGCGCCAGCAGTCTGGACAGGGGTGAATATTCCTATGGCTACACCTTC,CASSLDRGEYSYGYTF
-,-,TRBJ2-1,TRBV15,TGTGCCACCAGCAGGGTCAATGAGCAGTTCTTC,CATSRVNEQFF
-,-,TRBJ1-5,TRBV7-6,TGTGCCAGCAGCTTAGGATCTCGCGGGCCAAGCAATCAGCCCCAGCATTTT,CASSLGSRGPSNQPQHF
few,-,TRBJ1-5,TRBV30,TGTGCCTGGGGAGACAGCAACAATCAGCCCCAGCATTTT,CAWGDSNNQPQHF
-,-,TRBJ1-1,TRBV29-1,TGCAGCGTTAGGGGGAACACTGAAGCTTTCTTT,CSVRGNTEAFF
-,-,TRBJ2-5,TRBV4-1,TGCGCCAGCAGCCAAGATTTCCGGCAGGACAACCAAGAGACCCAGTACTTC,CASSQDFRQDNQETQYF
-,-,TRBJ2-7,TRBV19,TGTGCCAGATGGACAGAGGCCTCCTACGAGCAGTACTTC,CARWTEASYEQYF
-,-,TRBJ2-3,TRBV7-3,TGTGCCAGCAGCTCCCTCGGCGGGGGCGGAACAGATACGCAGTATTTT,CASSSLGGGGTDTQYF
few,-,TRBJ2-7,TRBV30,TGTGCCTGGAAGTTTATAGAGTCCGAGCAGTACTTC,CAWKFIESEQYF
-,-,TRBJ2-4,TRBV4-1,TGCGCCAGCAGCCGAGAGATAGCCAAAAACATTCAGTACTTC,CASSREIAKNIQYF
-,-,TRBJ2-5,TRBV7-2,TGTGCCAGCAGCTTAGCGGCAGAGACCCAGTACTTC,CASSLAAETQYF
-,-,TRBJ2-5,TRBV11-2,TGTGCCAGCAGCCCCGGGACACAAGAGACCCAGTACTTC,CASSPGTQETQYF
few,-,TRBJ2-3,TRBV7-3,TGTGCCAGCAGCCCTCGTTCAGGGGCGGATACGCAGTATTTT,CASSPRSGADTQYF
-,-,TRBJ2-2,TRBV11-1,TGTGCCAGCAGCATCACTGGGTACACCGGGGAGCTGTTTTTT,CASSITGYTGELFF
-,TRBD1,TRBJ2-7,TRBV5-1,TGCGCCAGCAGCTTGGCTCAGGGGGCAGGGACCTACGAGCAGTACTTC,CASSLAQGAGTYEQYF
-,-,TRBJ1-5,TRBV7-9,TGTGCCAGCAGCTTACCGGGTAGCAATCAGCCCCAGCATTTT,CASSLPGSNQPQHF
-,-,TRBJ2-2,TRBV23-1,TGCGCCAGCAGTCAATTCCAGGAAGCCACCGGGGAGCTGTTTTTT,CASSQFQEATGELFF
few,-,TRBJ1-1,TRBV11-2,TGTGCCAGCAGCTTAAGGGTGAACACTGAAGCTTTCTTT,CASSLRVNTEAFF
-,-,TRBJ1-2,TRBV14,TGTGCCAGCAGCCCGAGGGACGCGGGAGGCTACACCTTC,CASSPRDAGGYTF
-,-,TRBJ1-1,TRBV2,TGTGCCAGCAGTGGGAACAAGAACACTGAAGCTTTCTTT,CASSGNKNTEAFF
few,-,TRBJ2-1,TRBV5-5,TGTGCCAGCAGCTCGGTCATCCCGAGCTCCTACAATGAGCAGTTCTTC,CASSSVIPSSYNEQFF
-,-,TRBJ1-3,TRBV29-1,TGCAGCGTTGAAGATCTTTTGGGCAGGGGCGGAAACACCATATATTTT,CSVEDLLGRGGNTIYF
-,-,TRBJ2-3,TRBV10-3,TGTGCCATCAGTGATGTGGATGGCACAGATACGCAGTATTTT,CAISDVDGTDTQYF
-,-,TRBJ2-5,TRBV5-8,TGTGCCAGCAGCTTGATGGAGCACCAAGAGACCCAGTACTTC,CASSLMEHQETQYF
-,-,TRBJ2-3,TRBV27,TGTGCCAGCAGTTTAAGGTTTGGAAGGGGCAGGGCAGATACGCAGTATTTT,CASSLRFGRGRADTQYF
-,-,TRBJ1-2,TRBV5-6,TGTGCCAGCAGCCCGTTGGGGGGATCTAACTATGGCTACACCTTC,CASSPLGGSNYGYTF
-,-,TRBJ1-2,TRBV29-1,TGCAGCGTTGTGGGTCCCCGCGGCTACACCTTC,CSVVGPRGYTF
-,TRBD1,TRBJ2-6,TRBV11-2,TGTGCCAGCAGCTTAGAGACAGGGAGTGGGGCCAACGTCCTGACTTTC,CASSLETGSGANVLTF
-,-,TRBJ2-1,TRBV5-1,TGCGCCAGCAGCTCTCCCTCTAAAAACGATGAGCAGTTCTTC,CASSSPSKNDEQFF
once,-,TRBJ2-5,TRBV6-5,TGTGCCAGCAGTTACTCCCCGACAGCGACGGAGAGCCAGTACTTC,CASSYSPTATESQYF
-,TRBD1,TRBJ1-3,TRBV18,TGTGCCAGCTCACCCTCGGACAGGGAATCTGGAAACACCATATATTTT,CASSPSDRESGNTIYF
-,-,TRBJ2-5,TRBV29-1,TGCAGCGTTGCAACGGGGGCAGAGACCCAGTACTTC,CSVATGAETQYF
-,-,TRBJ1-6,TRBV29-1,TGCAGCTTCATACAGAACTTGGGATCACCCCTCCACTTT,CSFIQNLGSPLHF
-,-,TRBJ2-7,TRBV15,TGTGCCACCAGCAGAGAAGGACTCCTAAGCTCCTACGAGCAGTACTTC,CATSREGLLSSYEQYF
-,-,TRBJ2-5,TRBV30,TGTGCCTGGAGTGTAGGGGGGAATAGGGAGACCCAGTACTTC,CAWSVGGNRETQYF
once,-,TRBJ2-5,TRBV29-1,TGCAGCGTTGACCCGGGAGAGACCCAGTACTTC,CSVDPGETQYF
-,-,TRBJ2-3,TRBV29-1,TGCAGCGTTGATTCCGGGGATCTAAAAGATACGCAGTATTTT,CSVDSGDLKDTQYF
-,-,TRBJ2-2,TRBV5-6,TGTGCCAGCAGCACAAGGTGGAGGGGGCCGGACGGGGAGCTGTTTTTT,CASSTRWRGPDGELFF
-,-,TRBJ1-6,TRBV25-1,TGTGCCAGCAGTGAAAGGGCAGGGACTAATTCACCCCTCCACTTT,CASSERAGTNSPLHF
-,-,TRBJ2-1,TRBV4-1,TGCGCCAGCAGCCAGACCGCACGGCCAGATGAGCAGTTCTTC,CASSQTARPDEQFF
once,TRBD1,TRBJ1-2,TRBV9,TGTGCCAGCAGCGACGACAGGGAAGGGGACTATGGCTACACCTTC,CASSDDREGDYGYTF
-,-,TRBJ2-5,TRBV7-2,TGTGCCAGCAGCTTAGAGGGGGGCCTGACGGAGACCCAGTACTTC,CASSLEGGLTETQYF
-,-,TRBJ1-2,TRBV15,TGTGCCACCAGCATAGATCAGGGGTCTCGCTATGGCTACACCTTC,CATSIDQGSRYGYTF